This paragraph reports one TCR beta chain. No antigen is known for it. Using a J-beta primer mix together with a sample-barcoded 5' primer, a second PCR was run for roughly 7 to 12 cycles. A minimum of 2.5 million CDR3-containing paired-end reads was obtained for each sample. TCRdb re-called the 5' RACE reads with MiXCR, one entry per CDR3 protein. The sample has some 750,000 distinct CDR3 sequences, about a fifth seen once. Germline CDR1 is SGHTA and CDR2 is FQGNSA. The CDR3 spans 17 residues. Trimming cost V 4 bases and J 3 bases, with 21 bases left between them. These data originate in a study of blood T cells in healthy people across ages. Study-wide points: Investigators treated diversity estimates from one million T cells as underestimates. No conclusive comparison of naive versus antigen-experienced cells was possible with unsorted PBMCs. Naive T cell percentage and TCR beta diversity correlated strongly.

V and J are TRBV7-2 and TRBJ2-5; D perhaps matches TRBD2 (6 bases). The sequence was collected from a man between 65 and 85 years old in good health. The sequenced sample was blood. Here the CDR3 DNA reads TGTGCCAGCAGCTCGGGTTTGGGTGCGGGATCAAAAGAGACCCAGTACTTC. Translated: CASSSGLGAGSKETQYF.